The clone carrying this T cell receptor beta chain came up once. Repertoires were generated with immunoSEQ multiplex PCR, while TCRdb's copy carries only in-frame clones and drops some. This table holds 95,000 to 150,000 clones, approximately 89% found once. The sample belongs to a study of T cell responses to AZD1222 COVID-19 vaccine. The germline V gene encodes CDR1 SGDLS and CDR2 YYNGEE. The CDR3 loop spans 17 amino acids. Trimming cost V 0 bases and J 4 bases; bases outside gene matches: 11. This TCR was recovered from an adult in good health. The chain has TRBV9 and TRBJ2-3, with 7 positions matching TRBD2. Sequencing was performed on peripheral blood, taken on day 0 of AZD1222 vaccination. CDR3 region: CASSVGNRWEGADTQYF. DNA of the CDR3: TGTGCCAGCAGCGTAGGAAATAGGTGGGAGGGCGCAGATACGCAGTATTTT.